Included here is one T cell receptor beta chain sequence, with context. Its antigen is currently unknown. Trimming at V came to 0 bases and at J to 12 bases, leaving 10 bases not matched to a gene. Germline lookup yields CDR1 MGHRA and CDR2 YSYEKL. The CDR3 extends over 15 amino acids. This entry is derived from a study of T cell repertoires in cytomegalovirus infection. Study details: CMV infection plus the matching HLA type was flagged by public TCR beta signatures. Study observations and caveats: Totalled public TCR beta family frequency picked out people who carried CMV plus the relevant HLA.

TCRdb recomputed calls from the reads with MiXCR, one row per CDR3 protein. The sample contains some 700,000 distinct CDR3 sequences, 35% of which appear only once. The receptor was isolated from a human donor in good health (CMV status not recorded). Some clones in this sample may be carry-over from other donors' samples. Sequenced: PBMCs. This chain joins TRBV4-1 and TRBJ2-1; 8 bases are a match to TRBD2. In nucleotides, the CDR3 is TGCGCCAGCAGCCAAGAACTTATGCGGGAGGCTTCGCAGTTCTTC. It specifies CASSQELMREASQFF.